Listed below are T cell receptor beta chains from one sample, sequenced in a study of blood T cell dynamics during melanoma immunotherapy. Clones were sequenced by immunoSEQ multiplex PCR, and TCRdb holds only the in-frame ones, with some missing. This table holds almost 7,000 clones, approximately 85% found once. The sequenced sample was blood, obtained from a patient treated with checkpoint blockade. These receptors were taken from a human donor with melanoma. Some clones in this sample may be carry-over from other donors' samples. CDR3s leave out the opening cysteine and the closing phenylalanine or tryptophan.

V gene: TRBV15
J gene: TRBJ2-1
CDR3 protein: ATSRDVPGAYNEQF

V gene: TRBV5-1
J gene: TRBJ1-5
CDR3 protein: ASSQEGWQPQH

V gene: TRBV14
J gene: TRBJ1-1
CDR3 protein: ASSRGPNTEAF

V gene: TRBV11-3
J gene: TRBJ2-7
CDR3 protein: ASSLVAGYEQY

V gene: TRBV19
J gene: TRBJ2-7
CDR3 protein: ASSIYPTGGSYEQY

V gene: TRBV4-3
J gene: TRBJ1-6
CDR3 protein: ASSQEIPDINNSPLH

V gene: TRBV28
J gene: TRBJ1-2
CDR3 protein: ASALGGRGQRGYT

V gene: TRBV10-2
J gene: TRBJ1-1
CDR3 protein: ASKTLRGSAEAF

V gene: TRBV5-4
J gene: TRBJ2-3
CDR3 protein: ASSLRLERDTQY

V gene: TRBV6-6
J gene: TRBJ2-1
CDR3 protein: ASSQTTGSDEQF

V gene: TRBV4-2
J gene: TRBJ1-3
CDR3 protein: ASSSTVLSGNTIY

V gene: TRBV4-2
J gene: TRBJ1-3
CDR3 protein: ASSPHPGGASGNTIY

V gene: TRBV5-1
J gene: TRBJ2-1
CDR3 protein: AAAGGPNNEQF

V gene: TRBV5-4
J gene: TRBJ2-1
CDR3 protein: ASSLAGGGDHNEQF

V gene: TRBV11-2
J gene: TRBJ1-6
CDR3 protein: ASSREGIRNSPLH

V gene: TRBV5-8
J gene: TRBJ1-2
CDR3 protein: ASSKGQGDGYT

V gene: TRBV7-2
J gene: TRBJ2-5
CDR3 protein: ASSLGTAETQY

V gene: TRBV10-3
J gene: TRBJ2-1
CDR3 protein: AIGGDRAYNEQF

V gene: TRBV5-1
J gene: TRBJ2-7
CDR3 protein: ASSPSGQIYEQY

V gene: TRBV29-1
J gene: TRBJ2-4
CDR3 protein: SVKVFQNIQY

V gene: TRBV2
J gene: TRBJ1-1
CDR3 protein: ASSLGGNTEAF

V gene: TRBV7-9
J gene: TRBJ1-1
CDR3 protein: ASSLGQGDTEAF

V gene: TRBV7-2
J gene: TRBJ1-1
CDR3 protein: ASSLNEPTEAF

V gene: TRBV5-1
J gene: TRBJ2-7
CDR3 protein: ASSLAGTNYEQY

V gene: TRBV4-1
J gene: TRBJ2-3
CDR3 protein: ASSQDVTDSTDTQY

V gene: TRBV28
J gene: TRBJ2-5
CDR3 protein: ASSSGGGADEDQY

V gene: TRBV5-6
J gene: TRBJ2-3
CDR3 protein: ASGVAGFGDTQY

V gene: TRBV5-5
J gene: TRBJ1-2
CDR3 protein: ASSKGQGDGYT

V gene: TRBV2
J gene: TRBJ2-5
CDR3 protein: ASTLRGLGETQY

V gene: TRBV6-1
J gene: TRBJ2-7
CDR3 protein: ASSFGGVYEQY

V gene: TRBV11-2
J gene: TRBJ1-2
CDR3 protein: ASSFAQGGGYT

V gene: TRBV7-8
J gene: TRBJ2-1
CDR3 protein: ASSWNGRGTANEQF

V gene: TRBV10-1
J gene: TRBJ2-3
CDR3 protein: ASSESGPDTQY

V gene: TRBV18
J gene: NA
CDR3 protein: ASSPPSGLSYEQY

V gene: TRBV7-5
J gene: TRBJ2-7
CDR3 protein: ASSLTNYEQY

V gene: TRBV15
J gene: TRBJ2-2
CDR3 protein: ATSRDLNGELF

V gene: TRBV7-3
J gene: TRBJ2-3
CDR3 protein: ASSFLARDTQY

V gene: TRBV11-2
J gene: TRBJ2-7
CDR3 protein: ASSFPTGPGEQY

V gene: TRBV7-2
J gene: TRBJ2-3
CDR3 protein: ASSLRPTHTRTDTQY

V gene: TRBV28
J gene: TRBJ2-5
CDR3 protein: ASSPWTGEETQY

V gene: TRBV27
J gene: TRBJ2-3
CDR3 protein: ASRAGADTQY

V gene: TRBV19
J gene: TRBJ1-5
CDR3 protein: ASSISGQSSTDSNQPQH

V gene: TRBV10-3
J gene: TRBJ1-5
CDR3 protein: AISESGGFNQPQH